This TCR beta chain was recorded in a study of technical replicates of blood from a few donors. The V gene end was trimmed by 4 bases and the J gene end by 0 bases; junction bases not matched to a gene: 26. CDR3 length: 23 amino acids. Per germline, CDR1 SGHRS and CDR2 YFSETQ. Sequenced by immunoSEQ multiplex PCR; TCRdb stores in-frame clones only, minus some. The sample gives 70,000 to 85,000 clones, 95% to 96% of which show up once; about 0.22% is in the top ten. V gene TRBV5-1 combines with J gene TRBJ2-2; the match to TRBD1 covers 8 bases. The source of this sequence is a human donor in good health. The material sequenced was T cells isolated from PBMCs. The CDR3 sequence is CASSDPNAPRKQGEHPNTGELFF. The CDR3 DNA reads TGCGCCAGCAGCGATCCCAACGCTCCACGTAAACAGGGGGAACATCCGAACACCGGGGAGCTGTTTTTT.